Listed below are T cell receptor beta chains from one sample, sequenced in a study of blood T cell repertoires in COVID-19. Data came from immunoSEQ multiplex PCR; TCRdb stores just in-frame clones and leaves some out. Of approximately 94,000 clones in the sample, roughly four fifths were seen once. Sequenced sample: peripheral blood. The receptors come from a human donor in a cohort sampled during active COVID-19. CDR3s include the opening cysteine and the closing phenylalanine or tryptophan. A D gene is named only where the DNA matches it firmly. Some rows mark clone size as missing; the rest say once, few, many or name a class of expanded clone.

abundance: NA
d_gene: NA
j_gene: TRBJ2-1
v_gene: TRBV7-7
len: 15
CDR3nt: TGTGCTAGCAGCTTATCCGCGACTAGTTACAATGAGCAGTTCTTC
CDR3aa: CASSLSATSYNEQFF

abundance: NA
d_gene: NA
j_gene: TRBJ1-1
v_gene: TRBV7-9
len: 16
CDR3nt: TGTGCCAGCAGCTTAGCGGGCGGACAGTGGAACACTGAAGCTTTCTTT
CDR3aa: CASSLAGGQWNTEAFF

abundance: NA
d_gene: TRBD1
j_gene: TRBJ2-5
v_gene: TRBV19
len: 15
CDR3nt: TGTGCCACTTTAGGGGGCGGAACCCGAAAAGAGACCCAGTACTTC
CDR3aa: CATLGGGTRKETQYF

abundance: NA
d_gene: TRBD1
j_gene: TRBJ2-7
v_gene: TRBV27
len: 14
CDR3nt: TGTGCCAGCGGTTCGACAGGGAGCTCCTACGAGCAGTACTTC
CDR3aa: CASGSTGSSYEQYF

abundance: NA
d_gene: TRBD2
j_gene: TRBJ2-5
v_gene: TRBV24-1
len: 18
CDR3nt: TGTGCCACCAGTGATCCAACGGGGACTAGCGGGAGTCCAGAGACCCAGTACTTC
CDR3aa: CATSDPTGTSGSPETQYF

abundance: NA
d_gene: TRBD1
j_gene: TRBJ2-3
v_gene: TRBV16
len: 17
CDR3nt: TGTGCCAGCAGCCTTCCGGGACAGGGAACAATCACAGATACGCAGTATTTT
CDR3aa: CASSLPGQGTITDTQYF

abundance: NA
d_gene: TRBD1
j_gene: TRBJ1-1
v_gene: TRBV3-1/TRBV3-2
len: 13
CDR3nt: TGTGCCAGCAGCCCGGCAGGGGGCACTGAAGCTTTCTTT
CDR3aa: CASSPAGGTEAFF

abundance: few
d_gene: TRBD1
j_gene: TRBJ2-1
v_gene: TRBV4-3
len: 15
CDR3nt: TGCGCCAGCAGCTCCGGGACAGGCTCCTACAATGAGCAGTTCTTC
CDR3aa: CASSSGTGSYNEQFF

abundance: NA
d_gene: NA
j_gene: TRBJ2-5
v_gene: TRBV5-1
len: 13
CDR3nt: TGCGCCAGCAGCTTGGGCAGGGGAGAGACCCAGTACTTC
CDR3aa: CASSLGRGETQYF

abundance: NA
d_gene: TRBD1
j_gene: TRBJ1-5
v_gene: TRBV2
len: 15
CDR3nt: TGTGCCAGCAGGGGGGACAGTAAAAGCAATCAGCCCCAGCATTTT
CDR3aa: CASRGDSKSNQPQHF

abundance: NA
d_gene: NA
j_gene: TRBJ1-2
v_gene: TRBV6-6
len: 15
CDR3nt: TGTGCCAGCAGTTACTCTTGGGGCACTACCTATGGCTACACCTTC
CDR3aa: CASSYSWGTTYGYTF

abundance: NA
d_gene: NA
j_gene: TRBJ2-7
v_gene: TRBV27
len: 14
CDR3nt: TGTGCCAGCAGTTACAGGGAGTCCTCCTACGAGCAGTACTTC
CDR3aa: CASSYRESSYEQYF

abundance: NA
d_gene: NA
j_gene: TRBJ1-2
v_gene: TRBV9
len: 13
CDR3nt: TGTGCCAGCAGCGTCGACAGCACCTATGGCTACACCTTC
CDR3aa: CASSVDSTYGYTF

abundance: NA
d_gene: NA
j_gene: TRBJ2-2
v_gene: TRBV18
len: 14
CDR3nt: TGTGCCAGCTCACCCCGAGACGGGACCGGGGAGCTGTTTTTT
CDR3aa: CASSPRDGTGELFF

abundance: NA
d_gene: TRBD1
j_gene: TRBJ1-1
v_gene: TRBV12-3/TRBV12-4
len: 13
CDR3nt: TGTGCCAGCAGGGGACAGGGAATAACTGAAGCTTTCTTT
CDR3aa: CASRGQGITEAFF

abundance: NA
d_gene: NA
j_gene: TRBJ2-2
v_gene: TRBV19
len: 14
CDR3nt: TGTGCCAGTAGTATGGGCGGGGACACCGGGGAGCTGTTTTTT
CDR3aa: CASSMGGDTGELFF

abundance: NA
d_gene: TRBD1
j_gene: TRBJ1-4
v_gene: TRBV27
len: 15
CDR3nt: TGTGCCAGCAGAAGCGCGACAGGGTTAAATGAAAAACTGTTTTTT
CDR3aa: CASRSATGLNEKLFF

abundance: NA
d_gene: NA
j_gene: TRBJ1-1
v_gene: TRBV7-9
len: 11
CDR3nt: TGTGCCAGCAGCTTAGAGCGGGAAGCTTTCTTT
CDR3aa: CASSLEREAFF

abundance: NA
d_gene: TRBD1
j_gene: TRBJ2-2
v_gene: TRBV7-9
len: 18
CDR3nt: TGTGCCAGCAGCTCGACCCTGGGCAGGGGGCAGGACACCGGGGAGCTGTTTTTT
CDR3aa: CASSSTLGRGQDTGELFF

abundance: few
d_gene: NA
j_gene: TRBJ1-3
v_gene: TRBV27
len: 15
CDR3nt: TGTGCCAGCAGTTTAACGACAGATCTTGGAAACACCATATATTTT
CDR3aa: CASSLTTDLGNTIYF